The 10 T cell receptor beta chains below come from one sample, sequenced in a study of CD8 T cells in ankylosing spondylitis. TCRdb reanalysed the 5' RACE reads using MiXCR and keeps one entry per CDR3 protein. In the table there are around 300,000 distinct CDR3 sequences, roughly 14% of which are singletons. Source material: blood, either unsorted or a sorted T cell fraction (not recorded which). These receptors all stem from a male donor with ankylosing spondylitis or in good health (not recorded which).

The chain has TRBV11-3 and TRBJ1-1; weak D call: TRBD1 (5 bases). Between the trimmed V and J ends, which lost 0 bases and 3 bases, there was a span of 8 bases. CDR3 size: 14 residues. Germline CDR1 and CDR2: SGHNT and YENEEA. CDR3 in amino acids: CASSLDGTYTEAFF. The CDR3 DNA reads TGTGCCAGCAGCTTAGATGGGACTTACACTGAAGCTTTCTTT.

The chain is built from TRBV25-1 and TRBJ2-3; possibly TRBD2 for D (7 bases). The CDR3 loop spans 16 amino acids. With 4 bases removed from V and 4 bases from J, the gap between germline ends came to 18 bases. The germline V gene encodes CDR1 MGHDK and CDR2 SYGVNS. This CDR3 reads CASSGRAGARADTQYF. CDR3 DNA: TGTGCCAGCAGTGGTCGCGCGGGGGCGAGGGCAGATACGCAGTATTTT.

This clonotype was recorded at least ten times. V is TRBV12-3 or TRBV12-4 and J is TRBJ2-2; 7 positions agree with TRBD2. The V segment lost 5 bases and the J segment 0 bases; nucleotides outside the gene matches: 6. The CDR3 is made up of 16 amino acids. CDR3 sequence reads: CASSEGTISNTGELFF. Here the CDR3 DNA reads TGTGCCAGCAGTGAGGGGACTATATCGAACACCGGGGAGCTGTTTTTT.

The rearrangement joins TRBV7-2 to TRBJ2-1; 8 bases are shared with TRBD2. V lost 4 bases and J lost 4; bases outside the gene matches: 6. This CDR3 has 15 amino acids. Looked up from germline, CDR1 is SGHTA and CDR2 is FQGNSA. The DNA of the CDR3 is TGTGCCAGCAGCTCAACAGGGACTAGTTACAATGAGCAGTTCTTC. This encodes CASSSTGTSYNEQFF.

This clonotype appeared a few times. The rearrangement links TRBV3-1 to TRBJ1-2, with 11 bases fitting TRBD1. The CDR3 length is 16 residues. CDR1 and CDR2 from the germline V gene are LGHDT and YNNKEL (reference sequence). The V segment lost 4 bases and the J segment 4 bases; nucleotides outside the gene matches: 8. The CDR3 region has the DNA TGTGCCAGCAGCCCTCGGACAGGGGGCGAAGCCTATGGCTACACCTTC. Residues: CASSPRTGGEAYGYTF.

The chain uses TRBV18 and TRBJ1-1, with 7 bases identical to TRBD1. Germline trimming cut 6 bases from V and 6 bases from J; bases unmatched to any gene: 13. Looked up from germline, CDR1 is KGHSH and CDR2 is LQKENI. This CDR3 has 15 amino acids. CDR3 nucleotide sequence: TGTGCCAGCTCCCCTCGACAGGGAAGGGAGGCTGAAGCTTTCTTT. Translation gives CASSPRQGREAEAFF. The full variable domain, completed using reference TRBV18 and TRBJ1-1, is NAGVMQNPRHLVRRRGQEARLRCSPMKGHSHVYWYRQLPEEGLKFMVYLQKENIIDESGMPKERFSAEFPKEGPSILRIQQVVRGDSAAYFCASSPRQGREAEAFFGQGTRLTVV.

This clonotype was found a few times. The V gene is TRBV5-1, the J gene TRBJ2-3, with 7 bases fitting TRBD2. Germline loops: CDR1 SGHRS, CDR2 YFSETQ. The CDR3 is 17 amino acids. Trimming at V came to 0 bases and at J to 2 bases, leaving 9 bases not matched to a gene. DNA for the CDR3: TGCGCCAGCAGCTTGGCTAGCGGTTCTTTCAACACAGATACGCAGTATTTT. Amino acids: CASSLASGSFNTDTQYF.

The chain recombines TRBV7-2 with TRBJ2-1; either TRBD1 or TRBD2 may fit D (6 bases each). Trimming stripped 2 bases from V and 8 bases from J, with 10 bases between. Germline lookup yields CDR1 SGHTA and CDR2 FQGNSA. The CDR3 loop spans 13 amino acids. In DNA form, the CDR3 reads TGTGCCAGCAGCTTACCGGGGGCGCATGAGCAGTTCTTC. This translates into CASSLPGAHEQFF.

In nucleotides, the CDR3 is TGTGCCAGCAGTTTATTCGGTGAAAAACTGTTTTTT. It is translated as CASSLFGEKLFF. The chain joins TRBV12-3 or TRBV12-4 to TRBJ1-4; D call uncertain. Trimming removed 2 bases at V and 7 bases at J, with 5 bases between. The CDR3 covers 12 residues.

The CDR3 sequence: CAFSLVGLAGILNTGELFF. CDR3 in DNA: TGTGCCTTCAGTTTAGTCGGCCTAGCGGGGATACTGAACACCGGGGAGCTGTTTTTT. The chain links TRBV2 to TRBJ2-2, with 9 bases that match TRBD2. The ends lost 11 bases at V and 1 base at J; junction bases unmatched: 20. Germline CDR1 SNHLY, CDR2 FYNNEI. The CDR3 spans 19 residues.